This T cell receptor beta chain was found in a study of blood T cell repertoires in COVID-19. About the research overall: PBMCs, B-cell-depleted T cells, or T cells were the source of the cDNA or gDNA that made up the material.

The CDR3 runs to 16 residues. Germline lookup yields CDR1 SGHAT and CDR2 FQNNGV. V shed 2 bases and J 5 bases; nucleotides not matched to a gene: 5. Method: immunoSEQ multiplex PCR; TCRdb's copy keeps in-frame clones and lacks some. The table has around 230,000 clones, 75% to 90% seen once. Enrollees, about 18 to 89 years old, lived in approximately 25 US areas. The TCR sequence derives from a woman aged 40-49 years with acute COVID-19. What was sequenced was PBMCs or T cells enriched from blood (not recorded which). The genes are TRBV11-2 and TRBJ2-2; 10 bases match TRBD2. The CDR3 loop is CASSLLAGVDTGELFF. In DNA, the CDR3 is TGTGCCAGCAGCTTACTAGCGGGAGTTGATACCGGGGAGCTGTTTTTT.